This T cell receptor (beta chain) was identified in a study of blood T cell repertoires in COVID-19. The method was immunoSEQ multiplex PCR; TCRdb's version includes in-frame clones alone and lacks a portion of them. Of around 28,000 clones in the sample, 89% were seen once. The germline V gene encodes CDR1 SGHNT and CDR2 YYREEE (reference sequence). V lost 2 bases and J lost 8, with 10 bases in between. The CDR3 covers 13 residues. The rearrangement joins TRBV5-4 to TRBJ2-2, with D possibly being TRBD1 (5 bases). This sequence was found in a human donor in a cohort sampled during active COVID-19. Sequencing used peripheral blood. The CDR3 here is CASSFREGGELFF. In DNA form, the CDR3 reads TGTGCCAGCAGCTTCAGGGAAGGGGGGGAGCTGTTTTTT.